The entry that follows covers one TCR beta chain sequence. Profiling relied on immunoSEQ multiplex PCR, and the TCRdb table lists in-frame clones only, not all of them. Seen here are around 200,000 clones, roughly 83% observed once, and the top ten hold 5% to 7%. This entry comes from a study of blood T cell repertoires in COVID-19. Germline V lookup: CDR1 SGHRS, CDR2 YFSETQ. This CDR3 region has 15 residues. V dropped 0 bases and J dropped 3 bases, with 12 bases sitting between them. The TCR sequence derives from a middle-aged man with acute COVID-19. The sample comprised PBMCs or T cells enriched from blood (not recorded which). This rearrangement joins TRBV5-1 to TRBJ1-1; the D gene is possibly TRBD1 (6 bases). The CDR3 nucleotides read TGCGCCAGCAGCTTGGGGGGACACGAAGACACTGAAGCTTTCTTT. It encodes CASSLGGHEDTEAFF.